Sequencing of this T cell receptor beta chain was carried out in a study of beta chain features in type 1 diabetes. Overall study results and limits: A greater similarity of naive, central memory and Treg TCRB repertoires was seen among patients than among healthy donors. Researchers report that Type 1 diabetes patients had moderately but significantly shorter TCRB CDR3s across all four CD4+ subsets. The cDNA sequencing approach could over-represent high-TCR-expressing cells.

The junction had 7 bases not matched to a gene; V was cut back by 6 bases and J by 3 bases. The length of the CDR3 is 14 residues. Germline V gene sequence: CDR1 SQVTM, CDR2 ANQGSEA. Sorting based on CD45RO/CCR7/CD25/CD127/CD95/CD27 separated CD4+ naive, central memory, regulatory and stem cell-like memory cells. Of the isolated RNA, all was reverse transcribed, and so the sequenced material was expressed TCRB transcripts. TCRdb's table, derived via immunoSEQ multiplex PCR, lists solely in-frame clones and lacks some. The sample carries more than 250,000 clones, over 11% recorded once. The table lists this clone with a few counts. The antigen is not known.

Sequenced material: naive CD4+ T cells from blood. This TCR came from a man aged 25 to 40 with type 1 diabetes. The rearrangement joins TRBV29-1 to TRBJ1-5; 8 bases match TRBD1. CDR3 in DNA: TGCAGCGTCGGCGGGACAGGAATCAATCAGCCCCAGCATTTT. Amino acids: CSVGGTGINQPQHF.